This TCR beta chain was found in a study of cytomegalovirus exposure and HLA in healthy donors. Findings and limits, study-wide: Later analysis indicated greater clonal expansion among HLA-associated TCR beta chains than among equally common other chains. It was reported that TCR beta sequences correctly inferred the HLA-A and HLA-B alleles for most subjects. Most observed TCR sequences were rare, whereas some public TCRs were detected in many donors.

This CDR3 is 15 amino acids long. CDR1 is SGHDT, CDR2 YYEEEE, per germline. Trimming removed 2 bases at V and 1 base at J, with 13 bases between. To note about this clone: Its cognate antigen is unknown.

At collection, donors were nominally healthy, but unrecorded immune exposures were probable. It was with 60 Vbeta and 13 Jbeta primers that the PCR ran. Profiling relied on immunoSEQ multiplex PCR, and the TCRdb table lists in-frame clones only, not all of them. The sample holds under 200,000 clones, over 80% seen once. Sequencing was performed on PBMCs. The origin of this receptor is a male donor in good health and CMV-seropositive. V gene TRBV5-6 combines with J gene TRBJ2-7; TRBD2 is a possible D gene (5 bases). CDR3 in amino acids: CASSFRASGSYEQYF. CDR3 DNA sequence: TGTGCCAGCAGCTTCAGAGCATCGGGATCCTACGAGCAGTACTTC.